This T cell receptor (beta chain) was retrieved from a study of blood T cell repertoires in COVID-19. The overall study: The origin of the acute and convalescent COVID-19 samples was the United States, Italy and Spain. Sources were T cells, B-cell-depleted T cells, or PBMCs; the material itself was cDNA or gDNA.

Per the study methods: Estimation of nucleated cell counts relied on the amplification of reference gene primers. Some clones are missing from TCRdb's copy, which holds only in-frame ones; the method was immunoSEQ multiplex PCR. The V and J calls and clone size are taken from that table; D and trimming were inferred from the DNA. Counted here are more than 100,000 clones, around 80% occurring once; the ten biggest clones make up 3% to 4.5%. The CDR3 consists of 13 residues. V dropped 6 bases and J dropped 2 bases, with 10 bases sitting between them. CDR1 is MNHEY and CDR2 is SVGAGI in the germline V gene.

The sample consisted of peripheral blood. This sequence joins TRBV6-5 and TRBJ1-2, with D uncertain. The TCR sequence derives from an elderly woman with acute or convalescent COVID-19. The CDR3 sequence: CASSAAKNYGYTF. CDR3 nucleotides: TGTGCCAGCAGCGCGGCGAAGAACTATGGCTACACCTTC.